This entry lists 20 T cell receptor beta chains sequenced from one sample in a study of T cell responses to AZD1222 COVID-19 vaccine. The data were produced by immunoSEQ multiplex PCR, yet TCRdb's version contains in-frame clones alone and is incomplete. Of approximately 110,000 clones listed, about 90% are singletons. Sequencing was performed on peripheral blood, taken on day 0 of AZD1222 vaccination. The receptors shown here come from an adult in good health.

The count of this clone is one. The chain uses TRBV4-1 and TRBJ2-1; D possibly corresponds to TRBD2 (5 bases). The germline V gene encodes CDR1 MGHRA and CDR2 YSYEKL. This CDR3 is 18 amino acids long. V was cut by 0 bases and J by 0 bases, with 15 bases left in between. The CDR3 coding sequence is TGCGCCAGCAGCCAAGATGGGGTCGGGGTAAGCTCCTACAATGAGCAGTTCTTC. This gives the protein CASSQDGVGVSSYNEQFF.

The chain uses TRBV5-1 and TRBJ1-1; 9 nucleotides match TRBD1. Germline V gene data show CDR1 as SGHRS and CDR2 as YFSETQ. Trimming cost V 4 bases and J 5 bases; bases outside gene matches: 6. The CDR3 length is 14 residues. CDR3 protein: CASSLGQGRTEAFF. The CDR3 DNA sequence: TGCGCCAGCAGCCTCGGACAGGGGAGGACTGAAGCTTTCTTT.

This chain uses TRBV10-2 with TRBJ1-2, with D perhaps TRBD1 (5 bases). V lost 3 bases to trimming and J lost 13 bases, with 15 bases between them. CDR3 length equals 12 residues. Germline V gives CDR1 WSHSY, CDR2 SAAADI. The CDR3: CASSDGSEGSTF. CDR3 in DNA: TGCGCCAGCAGTGATGGCAGTGAGGGGAGCACCTTC.

The chain employs TRBV30 and TRBJ2-7; perhaps TRBD2 as D (6 bases). The CDR3 is 14 amino acids. Germline CDR1 GTSNPN, CDR2 SVGIG (reference sequence). The V end was cut by 5 bases, the J end by 0 bases, with 14 bases between. In DNA, the CDR3 is TGTGCCTGGGCTGGTGGGAGGTTCTCCTACGAGCAGTACTTC. Protein sequence: CAWAGGRFSYEQYF.

This chain uses TRBV11-2 with TRBJ2-7; D is possibly TRBD2 (5 bases). The CDR3 extends over 15 amino acids. The germline V and J ends were trimmed by 5 bases and 0 bases, with 14 bases remaining between them. The germline V gene has CDR1 SGHAT and CDR2 FQNNGV. CDR3 in DNA: TGTGCCAGCAGCACGCTTCTAGGGAGCTCCTACGAGCAGTACTTC. Its protein is CASSTLLGSSYEQYF.

The rearrangement joins TRBV7-9 to TRBJ1-2, with 9 bases matching TRBD1. Germline V lookup: CDR1 SEHNR, CDR2 FQNEAQ (reference sequence). The CDR3 is made up of 16 amino acids. J lost 2 bases, V lost 2 bases, and 6 bases had no gene match. CDR3 amino acids: CASSLMSGTGNYGYTF. CDR3 sequence (DNA): TGTGCCAGCAGCTTAATGAGTGGGACAGGGAACTATGGCTACACCTTC.

The chain links TRBV11-3 to TRBJ2-2; tentatively, D is TRBD1 (6 bases). The CDR3 runs 16 residues. Trimming took off 3 bases at V and 3 bases at J, with 14 bases between the two ends. In germline, CDR1 is SGHNT, CDR2 YENEEA. In DNA, the CDR3 is TGTGCCAGCAGCTTCCCCTTGGACAGAGACACCGGGGAGCTGTTTTTT. Translation: CASSFPLDRDTGELFF.

This clone was seen only once. J is TRBJ2-3 and V is TRBV28; perhaps TRBD2 as D (6 bases). CDR1 is MDHEN and CDR2 is SYDVKM in the germline V gene. The V and J ends lost 4 bases and 9 bases respectively, with 20 bases between them. The CDR3 loop spans 15 amino acids. The CDR3 loop is CASSSHSGGTLTQYF. The DNA of the CDR3 is TGTGCCAGCAGTTCCCATAGCGGCGGAACATTAACGCAGTATTTT.

The chain combines TRBV28 with TRBJ2-3; D gene uncertain. V was shortened by 3 bases and J by 4 bases, with 14 bases between the two germline ends. The germline gives CDR1 MDHEN, CDR2 SYDVKM. The CDR3 spans 15 residues. CDR3 amino acids: CASSFLGFEADTQYF. CDR3 nucleotide sequence: TGTGCCAGCAGTTTCCTTGGTTTTGAAGCAGATACGCAGTATTTT.

V is TRBV5-1 and J is TRBJ2-1; the match to TRBD2 covers 9 bases. Germline CDR1 reads SGHRS; CDR2 reads YFSETQ. V lost 7 bases and J lost 4; bases outside the gene matches: 9. The length of the CDR3 is 15 residues. The CDR3 region is CASSLAGAEYNEQFF. The CDR3, as DNA: TGCGCCAGCTCCTTAGCGGGGGCCGAATACAATGAGCAGTTCTTC.

The CDR3 coding sequence is TGTGCCAGCAGCTTACGCGGAGGTTACTCCTACGAGCAGTACTTC. As protein: CASSLRGGYSYEQYF. The V and J genes are TRBV7-2 and TRBJ2-7, with TRBD2 as a possible D gene (5 bases). The CDR3 has 15 amino acids. Trimming cost V 2 bases and J 0 bases, with 11 bases left between them. Germline lookup yields CDR1 SGHTA and CDR2 FQGNSA.

Worth noting for this clone: Other DNA sequences in the sample encode the same CDR3. V and J are TRBV19 and TRBJ2-7, with D tentatively TRBD1 (6 bases). Germline assignment: CDR1 LNHDA and CDR2 SQIVND (reference sequence). The CDR3 extends over 14 amino acids. Between the trimmed V and J ends, which lost 3 bases and 4 bases, there was a span of 13 bases. For the CDR3, the DNA is TGTGCCAGTAGTATGGCGGCCAGGGGTTACGAGCAGTACTTC. It yields the protein CASSMAARGYEQYF.

This sequence joins TRBV19 and TRBJ1-1; maybe TRBD1 (5 bases). V lost 5 bases and J 5 bases, leaving 15 bases between the germline ends. The CDR3 sequence is 14 residues long. CDR1 and CDR2 from the germline V gene are LNHDA and SQIVND (reference sequence). The chain's CDR3 is CASSQGGGSTEAFF. In DNA form, the CDR3 reads TGTGCCAGTAGTCAGGGCGGGGGGAGTACTGAAGCTTTCTTT. Based on the CDR3 plus reference TRBV19 and TRBJ1-1, the full variable domain is DGGITQSPKYLFRKEGQNVTLSCEQNLNHDAMYWYRQDPGQGLRLIYYSQIVNDFQKGDIAEGYSVSREKKESFPLTVTSAQKNPTAFYLCASSQGGGSTEAFFGQGTRLTVV.

This clone occurred once. The chain joins TRBV10-1 to TRBJ2-5; D not certain. The V end lost 0 bases, the J end lost 6 bases, and 8 bases lay between the germline ends. CDR1 is WNHNN and CDR2 is SYGVQD in the germline V gene (reference sequence). The CDR3 extends over 13 amino acids. CDR3: CASSESSGKTQYF. DNA of the CDR3: TGCGCCAGCAGTGAGTCGAGTGGGAAGACCCAGTACTTC.

This clone has a handful of counts. The rearrangement links TRBV19 to TRBJ1-6; 12 bases are shared with TRBD1. Germline V gives CDR1 LNHDA, CDR2 SQIVND (reference sequence). This CDR3 region has 12 residues. With 10 bases clipped from V and 9 bases from J, the junction kept 1 base outside the gene matches. This CDR3 is CATGQGASPLHF. DNA of the CDR3: TGTGCCACGGGACAGGGGGCTTCACCCCTCCACTTT. The variable domain in full, with the rest retrieved from reference TRBV19 and TRBJ1-6, is DGGITQSPKYLFRKEGQNVTLSCEQNLNHDAMYWYRQDPGQGLRLIYYSQIVNDFQKGDIAEGYSVSREKKESFPLTVTSAQKNPTAFYLCATGQGASPLHFGNGTRLTVT.

The V and J genes are TRBV5-1 and TRBJ1-2; D gene ambiguous. The CDR3 spans 12 residues. Germline V lookup: CDR1 SGHRS, CDR2 YFSETQ. With 0 bases removed from V and 8 bases from J, the gap between germline ends came to 8 bases. The CDR3 DNA reads as TGCGCCAGCAGCTTGGATGCGGCAGGCTACACCTTC. Translation gives CASSLDAAGYTF.

This chain links TRBV3-1 (or the pseudogene TRBV3-2) with TRBJ2-1; D ambiguous. Trimming shortened V by 0 bases and J by 12 bases, and 12 bases separated the two germline ends. Germline V gene data show CDR1 as LGHDT and CDR2 as YNNKEL (reference sequence). The CDR3 spans 13 residues. The CDR3 DNA reads as TGTGCCAGCAGCCAAGATCTCGAGTCGGGGCAGTTCTTC. Translated: CASSQDLESGQFF.

The chain is built from TRBV7-3 and TRBJ2-2; 9 positions match TRBD2. V shed 5 bases and J 6 bases; nucleotides not matched to a gene: 7. Germline V gene data show CDR1 as SGHTA and CDR2 as FQGTGA. The CDR3 runs to 15 residues. CDR3: CASSRTGLASGELFF. The CDR3 DNA follows: TGTGCCAGCAGCCGTACGGGACTAGCATCCGGGGAGCTGTTTTTT.

This chain links TRBV6-4 with TRBJ2-7, with D perhaps matching TRBD1 (5 bases). The germline CDR1 and CDR2 sequences are MRHNA and SNTAGT. The length of the CDR3 is 15 residues. V dropped 4 bases and J dropped 0 bases, with 13 bases sitting between them. This chain's CDR3 is CASSVQTRGSYEQYF. The CDR3 DNA is TGTGCCAGCAGTGTCCAGACAAGGGGCTCCTACGAGCAGTACTTC.

This sequence joins TRBV4-1 and TRBJ2-1; TRBD2 is a possible D gene (7 bases). The V gene's germline CDR1 is MGHRA and CDR2 YSYEKL. The CDR3 loop spans 16 amino acids. V lost 1 base, J lost 3 bases, and 13 bases lay in between. The DNA of the CDR3 is TGCGCCAGCAGCCAAGGGGGGCGGGAGTTCTACAATGAGCAGTTCTTC. This sequence encodes CASSQGGREFYNEQFF.